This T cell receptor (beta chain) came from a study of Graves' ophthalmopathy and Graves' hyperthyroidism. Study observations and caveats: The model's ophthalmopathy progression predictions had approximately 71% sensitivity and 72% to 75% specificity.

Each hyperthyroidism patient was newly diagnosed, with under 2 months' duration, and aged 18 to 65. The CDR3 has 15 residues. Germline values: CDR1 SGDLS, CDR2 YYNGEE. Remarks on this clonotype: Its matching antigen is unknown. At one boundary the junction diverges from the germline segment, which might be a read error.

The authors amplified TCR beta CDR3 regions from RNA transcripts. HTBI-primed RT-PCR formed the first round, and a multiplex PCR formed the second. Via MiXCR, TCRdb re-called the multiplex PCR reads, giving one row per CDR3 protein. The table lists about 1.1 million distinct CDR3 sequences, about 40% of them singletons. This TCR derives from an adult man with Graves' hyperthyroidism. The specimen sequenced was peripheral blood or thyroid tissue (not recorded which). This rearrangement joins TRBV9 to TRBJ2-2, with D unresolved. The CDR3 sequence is CASSPASGNTGELFF. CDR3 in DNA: TGCGCCAGCAGCCCAGCGTCTGGAAACACCGGGGAGCTGTTTTTT.